The clone carrying this T cell receptor (beta chain) was picked up a small number of times. Its antigen remains unknown. These data originate in a study of T cell repertoires in cytomegalovirus infection. CDR3 length: 17 residues. Per germline, CDR1 SGHTA and CDR2 FQGNSA. Trimming stripped 3 bases from V and 4 bases from J, with 20 bases between. Each CDR3 protein is one row after TCRdb ran MiXCR on the reads. The table shows 100,000 to 150,000 distinct CDR3 sequences, with around 32% occurring only once. Study conclusions and caveats: Dominating the ex vivo response were HLA-C-restricted CMV-specific TCR beta clonotypes.

The chain recombines TRBV7-2 with TRBJ2-3; either TRBD1 or TRBD2 may fit D (5 bases each). The material was CD8+ T cells from cultured PBMCs, obtained from culture after CMV antigen stimulation. The TCR was taken from a human donor in good health (CMV status not recorded). Some clones in this sample may be carry-over from other donors' samples. In DNA, the CDR3 is TGTGCCAGCAGCTTGGGACCTTGGCACAGGCCCCCAGATACGCAGTATTTT. It encodes CASSLGPWHRPPDTQYF.